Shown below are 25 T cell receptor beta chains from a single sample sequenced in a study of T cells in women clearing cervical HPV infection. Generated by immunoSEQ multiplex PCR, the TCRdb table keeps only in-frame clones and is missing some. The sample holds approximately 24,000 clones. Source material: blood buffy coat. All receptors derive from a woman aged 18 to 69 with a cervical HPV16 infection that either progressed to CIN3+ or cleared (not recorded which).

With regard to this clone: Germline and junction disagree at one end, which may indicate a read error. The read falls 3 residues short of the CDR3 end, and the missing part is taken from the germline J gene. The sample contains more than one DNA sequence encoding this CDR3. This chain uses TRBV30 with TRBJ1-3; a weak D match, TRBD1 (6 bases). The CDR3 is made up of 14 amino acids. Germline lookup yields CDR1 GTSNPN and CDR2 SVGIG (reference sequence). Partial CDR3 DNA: TGTGCCTTGGGCCAGGGGTTCTCTGGAAACACT. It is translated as CALGQGFSGNT. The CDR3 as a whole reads CALGQGFSGNTIYF.

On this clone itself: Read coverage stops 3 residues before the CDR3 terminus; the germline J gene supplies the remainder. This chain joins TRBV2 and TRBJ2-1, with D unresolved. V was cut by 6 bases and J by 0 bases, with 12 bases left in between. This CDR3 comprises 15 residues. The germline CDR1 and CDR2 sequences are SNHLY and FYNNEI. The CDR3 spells CASRVARGSYNEQFF. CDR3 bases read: TGTGCCAGCAGAGTCGCTAGAGGCTCCTACAATGAG.

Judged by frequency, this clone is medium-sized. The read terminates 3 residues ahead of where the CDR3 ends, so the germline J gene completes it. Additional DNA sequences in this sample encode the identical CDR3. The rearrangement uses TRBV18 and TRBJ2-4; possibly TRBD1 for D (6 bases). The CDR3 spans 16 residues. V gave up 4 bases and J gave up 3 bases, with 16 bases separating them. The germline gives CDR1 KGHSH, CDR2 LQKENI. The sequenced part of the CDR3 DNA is TGTGCCAGCTCACTTACCAACAGGGCCGGCAAAAACATT. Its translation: CASSLTNRAGKNI. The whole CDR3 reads CASSLTNRAGKNIQYF.

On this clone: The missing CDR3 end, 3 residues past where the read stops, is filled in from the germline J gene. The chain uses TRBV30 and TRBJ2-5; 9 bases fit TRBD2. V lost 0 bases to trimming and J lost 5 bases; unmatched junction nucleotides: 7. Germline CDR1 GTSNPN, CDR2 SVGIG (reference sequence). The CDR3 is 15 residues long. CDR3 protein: CAWSVLAGWGETQYF. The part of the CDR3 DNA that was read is TGTGCCTGGAGTGTCCTAGCGGGATGGGGGGAGACC.

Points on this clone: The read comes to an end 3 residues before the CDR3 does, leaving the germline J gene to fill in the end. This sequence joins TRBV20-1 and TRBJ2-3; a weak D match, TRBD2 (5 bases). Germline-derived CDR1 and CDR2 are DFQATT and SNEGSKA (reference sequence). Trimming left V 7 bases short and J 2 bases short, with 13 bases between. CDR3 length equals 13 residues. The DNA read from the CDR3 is TGCAGTGTCCTGGACTTGTACACAGATACG. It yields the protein CSVLDLYTDT. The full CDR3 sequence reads CSVLDLYTDTQYF.

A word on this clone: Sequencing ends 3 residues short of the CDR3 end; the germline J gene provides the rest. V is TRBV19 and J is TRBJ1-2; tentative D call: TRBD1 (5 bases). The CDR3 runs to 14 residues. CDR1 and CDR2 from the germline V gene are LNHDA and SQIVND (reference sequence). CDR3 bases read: TGTGCCAGTAGATTACAGGAGAACCACTACGAC. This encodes CASRLQENHYD. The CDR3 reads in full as CASRLQENHYDYTF.

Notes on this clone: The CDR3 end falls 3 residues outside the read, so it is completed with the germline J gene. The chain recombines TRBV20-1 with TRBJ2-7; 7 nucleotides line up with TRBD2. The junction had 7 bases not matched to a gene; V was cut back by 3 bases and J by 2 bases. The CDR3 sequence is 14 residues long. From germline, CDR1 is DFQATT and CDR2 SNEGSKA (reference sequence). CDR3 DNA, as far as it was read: TGCAGTGCTAGCCTCCTAGCGGCCACCTACGAG. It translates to CSASLLAATYE. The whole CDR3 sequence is CSASLLAATYEQYF.

The covered CDR3 bases are TGTGCCAGCAGTGAAATTCAAAGCACAGATACG. Encoded protein: CASSEIQSTDT. The full CDR3 sequence reads CASSEIQSTDTQYF. This rearrangement joins TRBV6-1 to TRBJ2-3; no firm D call. The read gets to within 3 residues of the CDR3 end, and the germline J gene fills in the rest. Trimming pared 2 bases from V and 0 bases from J, leaving 6 bases between. CDR1 is MNHNS, CDR2 SASEGT, per germline. The CDR3 extends over 14 amino acids.

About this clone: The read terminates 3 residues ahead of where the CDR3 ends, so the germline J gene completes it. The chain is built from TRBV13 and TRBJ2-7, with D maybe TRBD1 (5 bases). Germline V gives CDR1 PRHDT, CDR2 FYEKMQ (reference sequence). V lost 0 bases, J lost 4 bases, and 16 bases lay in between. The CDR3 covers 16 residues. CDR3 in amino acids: CASSLGLDSRTYEQYF. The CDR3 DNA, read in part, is TGTGCCAGCAGCTTAGGCCTTGACAGCCGGACGTACGAG. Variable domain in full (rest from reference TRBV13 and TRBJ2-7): AAGVIQSPRHLIKEKRETATLKCYPIPRHDTVYWYQQGPGQDPQFLISFYEKMQSDKGSIPDRFSAQQFSDYHSELNMSSLELGDSALYFCASSLGLDSRTYEQYFGPGTRLTVT.

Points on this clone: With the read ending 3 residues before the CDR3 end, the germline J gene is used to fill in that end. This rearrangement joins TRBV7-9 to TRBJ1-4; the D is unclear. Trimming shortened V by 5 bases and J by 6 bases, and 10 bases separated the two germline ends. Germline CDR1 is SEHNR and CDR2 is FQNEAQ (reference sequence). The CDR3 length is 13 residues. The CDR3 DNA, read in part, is TGTGCCAGCAGCCCCCGCGCGGATGAAAAA. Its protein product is CASSPRADEK. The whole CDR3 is CASSPRADEKLFF.

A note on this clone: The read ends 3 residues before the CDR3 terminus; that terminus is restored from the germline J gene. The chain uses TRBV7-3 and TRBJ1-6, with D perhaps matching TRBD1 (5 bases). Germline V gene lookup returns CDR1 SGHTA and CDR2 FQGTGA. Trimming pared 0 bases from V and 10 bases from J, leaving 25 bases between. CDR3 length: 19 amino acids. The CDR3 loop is CASSLTRRRGKVRKSPLHF. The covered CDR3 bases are TGTGCCAGCAGCTTAACGAGGCGTAGGGGTAAGGTGAGAAAATCACCC.

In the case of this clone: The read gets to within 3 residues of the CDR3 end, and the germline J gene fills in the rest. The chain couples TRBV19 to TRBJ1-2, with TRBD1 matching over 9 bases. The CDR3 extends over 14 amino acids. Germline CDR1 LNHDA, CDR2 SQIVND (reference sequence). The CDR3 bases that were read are TGTGCCAGTAGGGGGGACAGGGAAATTAATGAC. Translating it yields CASRGDREIND. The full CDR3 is CASRGDREINDYTF.

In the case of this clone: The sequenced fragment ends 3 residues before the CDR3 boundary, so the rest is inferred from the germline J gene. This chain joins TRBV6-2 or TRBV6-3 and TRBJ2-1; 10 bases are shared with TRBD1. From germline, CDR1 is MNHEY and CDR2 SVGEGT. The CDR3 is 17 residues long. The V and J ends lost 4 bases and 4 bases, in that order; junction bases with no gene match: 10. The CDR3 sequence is CASSSNRDRGKYNEQFF. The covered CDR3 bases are TGTGCCAGCAGTTCCAACCGGGACAGGGGAAAATACAATGAG.

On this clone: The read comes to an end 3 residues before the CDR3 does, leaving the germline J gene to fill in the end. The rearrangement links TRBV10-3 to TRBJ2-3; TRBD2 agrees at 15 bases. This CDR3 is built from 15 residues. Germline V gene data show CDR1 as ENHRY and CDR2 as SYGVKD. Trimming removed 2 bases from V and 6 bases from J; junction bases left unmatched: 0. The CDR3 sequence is CAISEGLAGGDTQYF. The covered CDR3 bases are TGTGCCATCAGTGAGGGACTAGCGGGAGGGGATACG.

The DNA read from the CDR3 is TGCAGTGCAGCCGGGACAGGGAACTACGAG. This sequence encodes CSAAGTGNYE. In full, the CDR3 is CSAAGTGNYEQYF. The chain uses TRBV20-1 and TRBJ2-7; 9 positions agree with TRBD1. Read coverage stops 3 residues before the CDR3 terminus; the germline J gene supplies the remainder. Per the germline V gene, CDR1 is DFQATT and CDR2 is SNEGSKA (reference sequence). The CDR3 is 13 residues long. The J segment lost 3 bases and the V segment lost 6 bases, leaving 6 bases of the junction unmatched.

The CDR3 bases that were read are TGTGCCAGCAGCTCGACAGCCCGTTCCTCTACTTCCTACGAG. This gives the protein CASSSTARSSTSYE. The complete CDR3 sequence is CASSSTARSSTSYEQYF. The rearrangement links TRBV7-6 to TRBJ2-7; D possibly corresponds to TRBD1 (5 bases). The read comes to an end 3 residues before the CDR3 does, leaving the germline J gene to fill in the end. V gave up 4 bases and J gave up 1 base, with 20 bases separating them. The length of the CDR3 is 17 residues. CDR1 SGHVS and CDR2 FNYEAQ come from the germline V gene.

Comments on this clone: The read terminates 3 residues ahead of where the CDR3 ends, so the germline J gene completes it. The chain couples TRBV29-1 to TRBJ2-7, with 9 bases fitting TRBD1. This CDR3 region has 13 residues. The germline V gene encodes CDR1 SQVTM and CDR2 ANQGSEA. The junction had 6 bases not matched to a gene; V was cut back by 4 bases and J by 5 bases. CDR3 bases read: TGCAGCGTTGTTCCGGACAGGGGACACGAG. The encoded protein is CSVVPDRGHE. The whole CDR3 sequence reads CSVVPDRGHEQYF.

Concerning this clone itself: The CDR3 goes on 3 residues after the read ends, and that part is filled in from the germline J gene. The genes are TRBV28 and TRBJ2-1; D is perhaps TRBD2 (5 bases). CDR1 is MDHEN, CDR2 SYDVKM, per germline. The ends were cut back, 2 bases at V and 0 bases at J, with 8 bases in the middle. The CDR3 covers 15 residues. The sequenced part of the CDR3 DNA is TGTGCCAGCAGTTTACCGGGGAGCTCCTACAATGAG. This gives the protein CASSLPGSSYNE. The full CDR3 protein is CASSLPGSSYNEQFF. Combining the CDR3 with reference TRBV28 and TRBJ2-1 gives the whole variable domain DVKVTQSSRYLVKRTGEKVFLECVQDMDHENMFWYRQDPGLGLRLIYFSYDVKMKEKGDIPEGYSVSREKKERFSLILESASTNQTSMYLCASSLPGSSYNEQFFGPGTRLTVL.

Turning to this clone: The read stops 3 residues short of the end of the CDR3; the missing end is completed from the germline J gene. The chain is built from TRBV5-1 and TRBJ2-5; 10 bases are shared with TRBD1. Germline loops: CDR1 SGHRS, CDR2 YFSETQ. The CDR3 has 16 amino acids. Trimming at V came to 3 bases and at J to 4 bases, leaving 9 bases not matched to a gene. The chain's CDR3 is CASSSITGTGAETQYF. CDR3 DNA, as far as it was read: TGCGCCAGCAGCTCGATCACCGGGACAGGGGCAGAGACC.

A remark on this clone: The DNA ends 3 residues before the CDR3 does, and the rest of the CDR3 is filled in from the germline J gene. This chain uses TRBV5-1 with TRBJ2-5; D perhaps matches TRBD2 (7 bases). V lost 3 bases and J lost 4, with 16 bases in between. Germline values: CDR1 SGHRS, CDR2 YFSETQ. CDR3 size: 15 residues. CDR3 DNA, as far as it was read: TGCGCCAGCAGCTGGGGGGGCGTGAGCCGAGAGACC. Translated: CASSWGGVSRET. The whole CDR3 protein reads CASSWGGVSRETQYF.

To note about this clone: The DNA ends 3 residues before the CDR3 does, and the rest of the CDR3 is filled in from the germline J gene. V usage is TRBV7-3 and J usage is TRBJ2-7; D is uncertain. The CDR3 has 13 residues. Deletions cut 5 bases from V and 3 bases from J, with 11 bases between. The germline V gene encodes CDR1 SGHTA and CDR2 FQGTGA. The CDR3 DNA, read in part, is TGTGCCAGCAGCCCGGGTGCTTTCTACGAG. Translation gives CASSPGAFYE. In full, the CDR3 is CASSPGAFYEQYF.

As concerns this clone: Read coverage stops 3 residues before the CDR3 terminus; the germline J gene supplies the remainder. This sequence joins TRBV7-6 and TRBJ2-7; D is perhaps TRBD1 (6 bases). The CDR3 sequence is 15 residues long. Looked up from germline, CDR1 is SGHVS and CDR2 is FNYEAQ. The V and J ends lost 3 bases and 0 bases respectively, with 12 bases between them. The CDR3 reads CASSFGRDNSYEQYF. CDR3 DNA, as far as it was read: TGTGCCAGCAGCTTTGGAAGGGACAACTCCTACGAG.

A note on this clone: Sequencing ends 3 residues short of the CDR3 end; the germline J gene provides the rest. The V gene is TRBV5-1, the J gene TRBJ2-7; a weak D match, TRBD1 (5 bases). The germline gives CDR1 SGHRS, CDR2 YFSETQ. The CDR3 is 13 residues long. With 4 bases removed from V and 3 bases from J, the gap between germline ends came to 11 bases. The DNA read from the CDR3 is TGCGCCAGCAGCAGGGGTACGGACTACGAG. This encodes CASSRGTDYE. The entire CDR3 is CASSRGTDYEQYF.

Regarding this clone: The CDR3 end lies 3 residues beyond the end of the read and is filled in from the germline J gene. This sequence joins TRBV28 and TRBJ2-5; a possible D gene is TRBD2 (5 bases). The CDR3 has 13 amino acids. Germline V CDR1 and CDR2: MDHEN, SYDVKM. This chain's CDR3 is CASSLSSLRTQYF. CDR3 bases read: TGTGCCAGCAGTTTATCTAGCTTGCGTACC. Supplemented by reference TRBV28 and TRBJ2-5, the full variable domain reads DVKVTQSSRYLVKRTGEKVFLECVQDMDHENMFWYRQDPGLGLRLIYFSYDVKMKEKGDIPEGYSVSREKKERFSLILESASTNQTSMYLCASSLSSLRTQYFGPGTRLLVL.

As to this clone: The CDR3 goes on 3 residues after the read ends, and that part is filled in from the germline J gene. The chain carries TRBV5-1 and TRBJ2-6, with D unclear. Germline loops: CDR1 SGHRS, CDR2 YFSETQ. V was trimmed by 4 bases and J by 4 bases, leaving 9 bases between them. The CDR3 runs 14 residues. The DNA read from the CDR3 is TGCGCCAGCAGCGCCTACGTCGGGGCCAACGTC. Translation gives CASSAYVGANV. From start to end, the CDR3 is CASSAYVGANVLTF.